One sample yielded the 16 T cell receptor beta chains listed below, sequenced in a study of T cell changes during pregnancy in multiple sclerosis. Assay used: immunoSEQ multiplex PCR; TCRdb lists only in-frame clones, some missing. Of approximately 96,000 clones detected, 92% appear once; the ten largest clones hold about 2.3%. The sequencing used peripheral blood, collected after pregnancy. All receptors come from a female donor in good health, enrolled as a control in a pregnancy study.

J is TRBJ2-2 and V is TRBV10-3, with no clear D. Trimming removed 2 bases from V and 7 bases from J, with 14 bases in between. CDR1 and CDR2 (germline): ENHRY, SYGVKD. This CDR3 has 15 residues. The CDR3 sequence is CAISERLGGHGELFF. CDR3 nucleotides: TGTGCCATCAGTGAGCGGCTAGGTGGTCACGGGGAGCTGTTTTTT.

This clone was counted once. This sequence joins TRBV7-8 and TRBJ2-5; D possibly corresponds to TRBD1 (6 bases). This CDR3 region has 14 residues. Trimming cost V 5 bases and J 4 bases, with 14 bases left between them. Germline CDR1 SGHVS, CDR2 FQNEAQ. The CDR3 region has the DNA TGTGCCAGCAGCGAGAGGGGGATGGTAGAGACCCAGTACTTC. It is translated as CASSERGMVETQYF. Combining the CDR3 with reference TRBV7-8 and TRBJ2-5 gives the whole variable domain GAGVSQSPRYKVAKRGQDVALRCDPISGHVSLFWYQQALGQGPEFLTYFQNEAQLDKSGLPSDRFFAERPEGSVSTLKIQRTQQEDSAVYLCASSERGMVETQYFGPGTRLLVL.

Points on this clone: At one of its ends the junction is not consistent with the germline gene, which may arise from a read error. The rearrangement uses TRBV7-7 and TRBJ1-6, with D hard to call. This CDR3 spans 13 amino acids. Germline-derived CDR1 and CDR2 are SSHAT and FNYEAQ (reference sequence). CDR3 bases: TGTGCTAGCACCCTCCTCTATGATTCACCCCTCCACTTT. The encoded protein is CASTLLYDSPLHF.

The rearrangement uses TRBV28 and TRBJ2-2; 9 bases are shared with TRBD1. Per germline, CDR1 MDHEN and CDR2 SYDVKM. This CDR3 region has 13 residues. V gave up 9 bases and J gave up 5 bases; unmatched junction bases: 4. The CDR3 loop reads CASGTGWTGELFF. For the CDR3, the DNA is TGTGCCAGTGGGACAGGGTGGACCGGGGAGCTGTTTTTT.

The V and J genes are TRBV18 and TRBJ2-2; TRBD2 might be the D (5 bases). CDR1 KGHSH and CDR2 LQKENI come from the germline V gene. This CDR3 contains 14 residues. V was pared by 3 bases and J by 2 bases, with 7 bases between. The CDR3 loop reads CASSPSGNTGELFF. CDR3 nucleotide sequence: TGTGCCAGCTCACCGAGCGGAAACACCGGGGAGCTGTTTTTT. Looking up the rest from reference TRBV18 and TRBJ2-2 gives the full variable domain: NAGVMQNPRHLVRRRGQEARLRCSPMKGHSHVYWYRQLPEEGLKFMVYLQKENIIDESGMPKERFSAEFPKEGPSILRIQQVVRGDSAAYFCASSPSGNTGELFFGEGSRLTVL.

The CDR3 DNA sequence: TGTGCCAGCAGAGAGGGGTCCCTGCGGGGGGAGCAGTACTTC. It is translated as CASREGSLRGEQYF. V is TRBV2 and J is TRBJ2-7, with 7 bases lining up with TRBD2. V lost 6 bases, J lost 7 bases, and 12 bases stayed unmatched. This CDR3 has 14 residues. CDR1 and CDR2 (germline): SNHLY, FYNNEI.

The CDR3 coding sequence is TGTGCCAGCAGCTTTCGATGGACAGGGGGCCTAGAGACCCAGTACTTC. This sequence encodes CASSFRWTGGLETQYF. The V and J genes are TRBV9 and TRBJ2-5, with TRBD1 matching over 11 bases. Germline loops: CDR1 SGDLS, CDR2 YYNGEE. There are 16 residues in the CDR3. V dropped 4 bases and J dropped 4; count of bases not matched to a gene: 9.

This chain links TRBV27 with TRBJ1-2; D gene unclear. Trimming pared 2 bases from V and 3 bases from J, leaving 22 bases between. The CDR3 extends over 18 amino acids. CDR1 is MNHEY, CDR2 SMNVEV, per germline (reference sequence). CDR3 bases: TGTGCCAGCAGTTTACGGTATGCAGGATCGGGAACCGACTATGGCTACACCTTC. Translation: CASSLRYAGSGTDYGYTF.

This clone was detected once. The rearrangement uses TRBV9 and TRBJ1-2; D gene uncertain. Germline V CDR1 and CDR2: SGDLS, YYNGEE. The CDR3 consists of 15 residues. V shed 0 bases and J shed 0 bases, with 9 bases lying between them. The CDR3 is CASSVGTPANYGYTF. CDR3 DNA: TGTGCCAGCAGCGTAGGGACTCCAGCTAACTATGGCTACACCTTC.

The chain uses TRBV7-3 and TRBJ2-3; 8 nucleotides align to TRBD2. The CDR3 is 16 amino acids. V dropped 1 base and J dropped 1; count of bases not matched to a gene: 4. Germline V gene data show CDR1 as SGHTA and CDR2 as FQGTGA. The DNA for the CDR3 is TGTGCCAGCAGCTTAAGGGCGGGGGGCCGCACAGATACGCAGTATTTT. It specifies CASSLRAGGRTDTQYF. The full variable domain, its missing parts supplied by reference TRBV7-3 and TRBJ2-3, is GAGVSQTPSNKVTEKGKYVELRCDPISGHTALYWYRQSLGQGPEFLIYFQGTGAADDSGLPNDRFFAVRPEGSVSTLKIQRTERGDSAVYLCASSLRAGGRTDTQYFGPGTRLTVL.

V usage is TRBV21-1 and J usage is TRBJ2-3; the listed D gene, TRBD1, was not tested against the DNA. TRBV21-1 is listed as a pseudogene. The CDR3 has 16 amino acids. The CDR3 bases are TGTGCCAGCGGCTTTAGGCGGGACAGCTTCACAGATACGCAGTATTTT. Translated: CASGFRRDSFTDTQYF.

The CDR3 reads CASSQDLIGRGYGYTF. The CDR3 nucleotides are TGTGCCAGCAGCCAAGATTTGATTGGGAGAGGGTATGGCTACACCTTC. The chain couples TRBV14 to TRBJ1-2; D unresolved. Trimming stripped 0 bases from V and 5 bases from J, with 16 bases between. Germline lookup yields CDR1 SGHDN and CDR2 FVKESK. The CDR3 loop spans 16 amino acids.

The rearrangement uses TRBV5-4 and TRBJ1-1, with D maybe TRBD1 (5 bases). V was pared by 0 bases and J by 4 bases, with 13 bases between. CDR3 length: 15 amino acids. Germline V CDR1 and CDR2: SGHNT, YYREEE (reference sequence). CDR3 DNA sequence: TGTGCCAGCAGCTTGGATCGGGGGATGGGCACTGAAGCTTTCTTT. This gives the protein CASSLDRGMGTEAFF.

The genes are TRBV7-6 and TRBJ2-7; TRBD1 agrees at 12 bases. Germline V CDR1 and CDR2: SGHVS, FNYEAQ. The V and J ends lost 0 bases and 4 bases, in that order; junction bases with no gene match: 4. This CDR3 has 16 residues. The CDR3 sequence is CASSLAGTGGGYEQYF. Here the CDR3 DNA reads TGTGCCAGCAGCTTAGCCGGGACAGGGGGCGGGTACGAGCAGTACTTC.

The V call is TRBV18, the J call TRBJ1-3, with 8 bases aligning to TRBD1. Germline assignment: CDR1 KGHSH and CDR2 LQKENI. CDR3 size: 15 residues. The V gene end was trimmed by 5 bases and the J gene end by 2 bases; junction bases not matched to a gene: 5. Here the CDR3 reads CASSSSTGAGNTIYF. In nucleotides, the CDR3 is TGTGCCAGCTCATCATCGACAGGGGCTGGAAACACCATATATTTT.

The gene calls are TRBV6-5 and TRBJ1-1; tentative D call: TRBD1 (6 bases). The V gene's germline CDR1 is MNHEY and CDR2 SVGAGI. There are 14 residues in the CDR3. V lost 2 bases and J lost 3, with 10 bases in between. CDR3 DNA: TGTGCCAGCAGTTACGCGGACAGTTACACTGAAGCTTTCTTT. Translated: CASSYADSYTEAFF.